The rows below give T cell receptor beta chains drawn from one sample of a study of T cell repertoires in cytomegalovirus infection. TCRdb processed the reads anew with MiXCR; each CDR3 protein has one entry. The sample consists of 250,000 to 300,000 distinct CDR3 sequences, around 25% of them appearing once. Sequencing was done on a sample of PBMCs. The source is a human donor in good health (CMV status not recorded). Some clones in this sample may be carry-over from other donors' samples. The CDR3 runs from the conserved cysteine through the conserved F or W. Fields, in order: D gene, clone size, J gene, V gene, CDR3 length, CDR3 protein, CDR3 DNA. D genes are given only for firm matches. The listing skips clone size in some rows; elsewhere it reads once, few, many or a size class.

d_call: .; clone_size: .; j_call: TRBJ2-5; v_call: TRBV28; cdr3_length: 12; cdr3_aa: CASRGLVSTQYF; cdr3_nt: TGTGCCAGCCGGGGGCTAGTTTCGACCCAGTACTTC
d_call: .; clone_size: many; j_call: TRBJ1-1; v_call: TRBV7-8; cdr3_length: 15; cdr3_aa: CASSLMGGYNTEAFF; cdr3_nt: TGTGCCAGCAGCTTAATGGGGGGGTATAACACTGAAGCTTTCTTT
d_call: .; clone_size: .; j_call: TRBJ2-2; v_call: TRBV30; cdr3_length: 17; cdr3_aa: CAWSVFFGGATTGELFF; cdr3_nt: TGTGCCTGGAGTGTTTTTTTCGGGGGCGCGACTACCGGGGAGCTGTTTTTT
d_call: TRBD1; clone_size: few; j_call: TRBJ2-7; v_call: TRBV11-2; cdr3_length: 15; cdr3_aa: CASSTYRGRSYEQYF; cdr3_nt: TGTGCCAGCAGCACTTACAGGGGGAGGTCCTACGAGCAGTACTTC
d_call: .; clone_size: many; j_call: TRBJ2-7; v_call: TRBV7-2; cdr3_length: 14; cdr3_aa: CASSFRHDRYEQYF; cdr3_nt: TGTGCCAGCAGCTTCCGACATGATCGGTACGAGCAGTACTTC
d_call: .; clone_size: once; j_call: TRBJ2-1; v_call: TRBV9; cdr3_length: 13; cdr3_aa: CASSEGQYNEQFF; cdr3_nt: TGTGCCAGCAGCGAAGGACAGTACAATGAGCAGTTCTTC
d_call: TRBD2; clone_size: many; j_call: TRBJ2-7; v_call: TRBV7-2; cdr3_length: 15; cdr3_aa: CASSLQLAGGYEQYF; cdr3_nt: TGTGCCAGCAGCCTTCAACTAGCGGGGGGCTACGAGCAGTACTTC
d_call: .; clone_size: few; j_call: TRBJ1-2; v_call: TRBV28; cdr3_length: 13; cdr3_aa: CASSIRGNYGYTF; cdr3_nt: TGTGCCAGCAGTATTCGCGGAAACTATGGCTACACCTTC
d_call: TRBD2; clone_size: .; j_call: TRBJ2-2; v_call: TRBV29-1; cdr3_length: 14; cdr3_aa: CSVLAGGPGGELFF; cdr3_nt: TGCAGCGTACTAGCGGGAGGGCCTGGCGGGGAGCTGTTTTTT
d_call: TRBD2; clone_size: many; j_call: TRBJ2-1; v_call: TRBV7-2; cdr3_length: 17; cdr3_aa: CASSLRRTSATNNEQFF; cdr3_nt: TGTGCCAGCAGTTTGAGGAGGACTAGCGCTACCAACAATGAGCAGTTCTTC
d_call: TRBD2; clone_size: .; j_call: TRBJ2-5; v_call: TRBV20-1; cdr3_length: 15; cdr3_aa: CSARDPSGRGETQYF; cdr3_nt: TGCAGTGCTAGAGACCCTAGCGGGAGGGGGGAGACCCAGTACTTC
d_call: .; clone_size: .; j_call: TRBJ2-5; v_call: TRBV28; cdr3_length: 13; cdr3_aa: CASSSGDMETQYF; cdr3_nt: TGTGCCAGCAGCTCGGGAGACATGGAGACCCAGTACTTC
d_call: .; clone_size: few; j_call: TRBJ2-7; v_call: TRBV19; cdr3_length: 14; cdr3_aa: CASSLWDGSYEQYF; cdr3_nt: TGTGCCAGTAGTCTTTGGGACGGCTCCTACGAGCAGTACTTC
d_call: .; clone_size: .; j_call: TRBJ2-5; v_call: TRBV6-2/TRBV6-3; cdr3_length: 14; cdr3_aa: CASSLASWRETQYF; cdr3_nt: TGTGCCAGCAGTTTAGCGTCCTGGAGAGAGACCCAGTACTTC
d_call: .; clone_size: .; j_call: TRBJ2-5; v_call: TRBV4-1; cdr3_length: 14; cdr3_aa: CASSQDRSRETQYF; cdr3_nt: TGCGCCAGCAGCCAAGATCGTAGTCGAGAGACCCAGTACTTC
d_call: .; clone_size: .; j_call: TRBJ1-1; v_call: TRBV28; cdr3_length: 13; cdr3_aa: CASSWGRNTEAFF; cdr3_nt: TGTGCCAGCAGTTGGGGACGAAACACTGAAGCTTTCTTT
d_call: .; clone_size: few; j_call: TRBJ1-2; v_call: TRBV7-9; cdr3_length: 11; cdr3_aa: CASSGDGGYTF; cdr3_nt: TGTGCCAGCAGCGGGGACGGTGGCTACACCTTC
d_call: .; clone_size: few; j_call: TRBJ2-1; v_call: TRBV2; cdr3_length: 15; cdr3_aa: CASREGLLKAGEQFF; cdr3_nt: TGTGCCAGCAGGGAAGGACTTCTAAAAGCTGGTGAGCAGTTCTTC
d_call: .; clone_size: .; j_call: TRBJ2-7; v_call: TRBV18; cdr3_length: 15; cdr3_aa: CASSFEQGRRYEQYF; cdr3_nt: TGTGCCAGCTCTTTCGAACAGGGGAGGAGGTACGAGCAGTACTTC
d_call: TRBD1; clone_size: .; j_call: TRBJ1-1; v_call: TRBV19; cdr3_length: 14; cdr3_aa: CASSPQGANTEAFF; cdr3_nt: TGTGCCAGTAGTCCTCAGGGGGCGAACACTGAAGCTTTCTTT
d_call: TRBD2; clone_size: .; j_call: TRBJ2-1; v_call: TRBV20-1; cdr3_length: 12; cdr3_aa: CSVGGRDNEQFF; cdr3_nt: TGCAGTGTAGGCGGGAGGGACAATGAGCAGTTCTTC
d_call: TRBD1; clone_size: .; j_call: TRBJ1-3; v_call: TRBV6-5; cdr3_length: 14; cdr3_aa: CASSSGQSGNTIYF; cdr3_nt: TGTGCCAGCAGCTCGGGACAGTCTGGAAACACCATATATTTT
d_call: .; clone_size: .; j_call: TRBJ1-5; v_call: TRBV3-1; cdr3_length: 15; cdr3_aa: CASSQLWGRNQPQHF; cdr3_nt: TGTGCCAGCAGCCAACTGTGGGGGCGCAATCAGCCCCAGCATTTT
d_call: TRBD2; clone_size: .; j_call: TRBJ2-1; v_call: TRBV11-2; cdr3_length: 15; cdr3_aa: CASSLVGWEGNEQFF; cdr3_nt: TGTGCCAGCAGCTTAGTTGGCTGGGAGGGGAATGAGCAGTTCTTC
d_call: .; clone_size: many; j_call: TRBJ2-3; v_call: TRBV12-3/TRBV12-4; cdr3_length: 16; cdr3_aa: CASSLSRAGDTDTQYF; cdr3_nt: TGTGCCAGCAGCCTCTCCAGGGCAGGGGACACAGATACGCAGTATTTT
d_call: .; clone_size: .; j_call: TRBJ2-5; v_call: TRBV9; cdr3_length: 15; cdr3_aa: CASSVVGIQQETQYF; cdr3_nt: TGTGCCAGCAGCGTAGTGGGGATTCAACAAGAGACCCAGTACTTC
d_call: .; clone_size: many; j_call: TRBJ2-7; v_call: TRBV28; cdr3_length: 16; cdr3_aa: CASSSSWGPTSYEQYF; cdr3_nt: TGTGCCAGCAGTTCATCCTGGGGACCGACCTCCTACGAGCAGTACTTC
d_call: TRBD1; clone_size: many; j_call: TRBJ2-6; v_call: TRBV12-3/TRBV12-4; cdr3_length: 17; cdr3_aa: CASRSGTGSSGANVLTF; cdr3_nt: TGTGCCAGCAGGTCCGGGACAGGGAGCTCTGGGGCCAACGTCCTGACTTTC